The T cell receptor (beta chain) under discussion was sequenced for a study of blood T cell repertoires in COVID-19. The assay was immunoSEQ multiplex PCR, and TCRdb's table has in-frame clones only and misses some. The sample holds about 310,000 clones, over 75% seen once. This clonotype originated in a woman aged 40-49 years who had recovered from COVID-19. The sample consisted of PBMCs or T cells enriched from blood (not recorded which).

CDR3 in amino acids: CASSPPTAGQGIATQYF. In DNA, the CDR3 is TGTGCCAGCAGCCCTCCAACCGCGGGGCAGGGAATCGCGACCCAGTACTTC. The chain employs TRBV7-3 and TRBJ2-5, with a weak D call TRBD2 (6 bases). Trimming took 5 bases from V and 7 from J, leaving 26 bases between them. CDR3 length equals 17 residues. Germline V gene data show CDR1 as SGHTA and CDR2 as FQGTGA.